The rows below give T cell receptor beta chains drawn from one sample of a study of identifying expanded T cells in peripheral blood. Assay used: immunoSEQ multiplex PCR; TCRdb lists only in-frame clones, some missing. The sample gives 85,000 to 120,000 clones, about nine tenths of which show up once; 13% to 15% is in the top ten. The specimen was blood. The origin of the receptors is a person between 18 and 75 years old in good health. Both conserved end residues are part of each CDR3. Each record gives: V gene, J gene, clone size, D gene, CDR3 DNA, CDR3 protein. A D gene is named only where the DNA matches it firmly. Expanded clones are given a class, and other clones once, few, many or no size at all.

TRBV15	TRBJ2-3	NA	NA	TGTGCCACCAGCAGAGTACGAGAAATCTGGGATACGCAGTATTTT	CATSRVREIWDTQYF
TRBV14	TRBJ2-5	NA	TRBD1	TGTGCCAGCAGACGGGACAGCCAAGAGACCCAGTACTTC	CASRRDSQETQYF
TRBV11-3	TRBJ1-2	NA	NA	TGTGCCAGCAGCTTAGAGGGATGGCTCTACTATGGCTACACCTTC	CASSLEGWLYYGYTF
TRBV4-3	TRBJ2-2	NA	TRBD1	TGCGCCAGCAGCCAAGGAGAGGACAGGGGGAACACCGGGGAGCTGTTTTTT	CASSQGEDRGNTGELFF
TRBV4-3	TRBJ1-5	NA	NA	TGCGCCAGCAGCCAAGAAAGGGATAGCAATCAGCCCCAGCATTTT	CASSQERDSNQPQHF
TRBV27	TRBJ2-7	once	TRBD2	TGTGCCAGCAGTTTAGCGGGGGTTGCATACGAGCAGTACTTC	CASSLAGVAYEQYF
TRBV4-3	TRBJ2-3	NA	NA	TGCGCCAGCAGCCAAGAGGAAAGATTAGATACGCAGTATTTT	CASSQEERLDTQYF
TRBV7-3	TRBJ2-3	NA	NA	TGTGCCAGCAGCTTATACGGGGATACGCAGTATTTT	CASSLYGDTQYF
TRBV27	TRBJ2-1	NA	NA	TGTGCCAGCAGTTTTGGGACGGATTACAATGAGCAGTTCTTC	CASSFGTDYNEQFF
TRBV18	TRBJ2-5	NA	NA	TGTGCCAGCTCACCAGGGGAGCCAGAGACCCAGTACTTC	CASSPGEPETQYF
TRBV2	TRBJ1-6	NA	TRBD1	TGTGCCAGCAGTGTCGGGGACAGAGATAATTCACCCCTCCACTTT	CASSVGDRDNSPLHF
TRBV2	TRBJ1-1	NA	NA	TGTGCCAGCAGGAGGGGGAACACTGAAGCTTTCTTT	CASRRGNTEAFF
TRBV18	TRBJ2-2	once	TRBD2	TGTGCCAGTTTTAGCGGGGAGAACACCGGGGAGCTGTTTTTT	CASFSGENTGELFF
TRBV28	TRBJ1-1	NA	NA	TGTGCCAGCAGGATACAGGGAACTGAAGCTTTCTTT	CASRIQGTEAFF